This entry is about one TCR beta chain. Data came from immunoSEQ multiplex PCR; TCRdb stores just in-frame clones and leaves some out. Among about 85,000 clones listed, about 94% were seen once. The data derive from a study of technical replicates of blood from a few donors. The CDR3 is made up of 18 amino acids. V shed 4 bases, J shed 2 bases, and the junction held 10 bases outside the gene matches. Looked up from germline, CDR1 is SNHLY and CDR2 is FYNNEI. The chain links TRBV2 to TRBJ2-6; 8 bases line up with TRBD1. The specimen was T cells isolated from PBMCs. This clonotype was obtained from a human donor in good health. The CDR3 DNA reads TGTGCCAGCAGTGTCCTGACAGGGGCTCCTGCTGGGGCCAACGTCCTGACTTTC. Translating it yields CASSVLTGAPAGANVLTF.